This T cell receptor beta chain was identified in a study of early T cells in non-severe SARS-CoV-2 infection. This clonotype was recorded at least ten times. Via MiXCR, TCRdb re-called the 5' RACE reads, giving one row per CDR3 protein. This sample has about 58,000 distinct CDR3 sequences, with roughly 8.4% found just once. Germline V CDR1 and CDR2: MNHNS, SASEGT. Trimming shortened V by 1 base and J by 4 bases, and 10 bases separated the two germline ends. The CDR3 covers 14 residues. This TCR derives from an adult who was a healthcare worker with PCR-confirmed SARS-CoV-2 infection or an uninfected control (not recorded which). Source material: whole blood. The chain is built from TRBV6-1 and TRBJ1-2; tentatively, D is TRBD1 (5 bases). CDR3 coding DNA: TGTGCCAGCAGTGAAGGAACAGGCCTCTATGGCTACACCTTC. Its translation: CASSEGTGLYGYTF.